The 26 T cell receptor beta chains reported below all come from one sample, sequenced in a study of OX40 agonist ivuxolimab in advanced cancers. Sequenced by immunoSEQ multiplex PCR; TCRdb stores in-frame clones only, minus some. The sample lists about 48,000 clones, 85% to 90% occurring once. The sample here was CD4+ or CD8+ T cells sorted from blood, taken in a trial of the OX40 agonist ivuxolimab. These receptors all stem from an adult with an advanced solid tumor such as melanoma, head and neck, liver or kidney cancer.

The V call is TRBV28, the J call TRBJ2-3; 8 bases align to TRBD1. This CDR3 spans 15 amino acids. The germline CDR1 and CDR2 sequences are MDHEN and SYDVKM. The junction had 9 bases not matched to a gene; V was cut back by 6 bases and J by 4 bases. CDR3 DNA sequence: TGTGCCAGCAGGCGACAGGGGACGGAGGCAGATACGCAGTATTTT. It yields the protein CASRRQGTEADTQYF.

The gene calls are TRBV5-4 and TRBJ1-1, with D hard to call. Trimming shortened V by 5 bases and J by 1 base, and 9 bases separated the two germline ends. The CDR3 spans 13 residues. In germline, CDR1 is SGHNT, CDR2 YYREEE (reference sequence). DNA of the CDR3: TGTGCCAGCAGAATGGTCGGGAACACTGAAGCTTTCTTT. It codes for CASRMVGNTEAFF.

V usage is TRBV4-3 and J usage is TRBJ1-4; D gene unclear. This CDR3 has 18 residues. In germline, CDR1 is LGHNA, CDR2 YSLEER. Trimming took off 2 bases at V and 0 bases at J, with 16 bases between the two ends. The CDR3 coding sequence is TGCGCCAGCAGCCAATATAATCTAGGCGGGGCAACTAATGAAAAACTGTTTTTT. Protein: CASSQYNLGGATNEKLFF.

A single count supports this clone. This rearrangement joins TRBV27 to TRBJ1-2; tentatively, D is TRBD1 (5 bases). The CDR3 sequence is 13 residues long. CDR1 and CDR2 from the germline V gene are MNHEY and SMNVEV (reference sequence). V was clipped by 4 bases and J by 6 bases, with 12 bases between them. The CDR3 region has the DNA TGTGCCAGCAGTTCTGGGGGGAACGATGGCTACACCTTC. Translated, it gives CASSSGGNDGYTF.

The chain carries TRBV30 and TRBJ1-3, with 8 bases that match TRBD1. The CDR3 is made up of 13 amino acids. In germline, CDR1 is GTSNPN, CDR2 SVGIG (reference sequence). Germline trimming cut 5 bases from V and 2 bases from J; bases unmatched to any gene: 2. The CDR3 reads CAWEQGAGNTIYF. CDR3 DNA sequence: TGTGCCTGGGAACAGGGGGCTGGAAACACCATATATTTT. Variable domain in full (rest from reference TRBV30 and TRBJ1-3): SQTIHQWPATLVQPVGSPLSLECTVEGTSNPNLYWYRQAAGRGLQLLFYSVGIGQISSEVPQNLSASRPQDRQFILSSKKLLLSDSGFYLCAWEQGAGNTIYFGEGSWLTVV.

The gene calls are TRBV27 and TRBJ2-1; no firm D call. The V gene lost 5 bases and the J gene lost 10 bases, with 21 bases spanning the gap. The CDR3 has 15 residues. The V gene's germline CDR1 is MNHEY and CDR2 SMNVEV (reference sequence). CDR3 sequence (DNA): TGTGCCAGCAGTCCCCAAGGGTTGGGGATAGAAGAGCAGTTCTTC. Translating it yields CASSPQGLGIEEQFF.

J is TRBJ2-1 and V is TRBV5-1; tentatively, D is TRBD1 or TRBD2 (6 bases each). V gave up 4 bases and J gave up 6 bases, with 14 bases separating them. CDR1 and CDR2 from the germline V gene are SGHRS and YFSETQ. There are 14 residues in the CDR3. CDR3 loop: CASSMTGGGNEQFF. The CDR3 DNA reads as TGCGCCAGCAGCATGACAGGAGGGGGCAATGAGCAGTTCTTC.

J is TRBJ2-2 and V is TRBV11-3; D is unresolved. Germline lookup yields CDR1 SGHNT and CDR2 YENEEA. CDR3 length: 15 amino acids. V gave up 5 bases and J gave up 5 bases, with 15 bases separating them. CDR3 protein: CASSPWSGITGELFF. In DNA, the CDR3 is TGTGCCAGCAGCCCCTGGAGTGGTATTACCGGGGAGCTGTTTTTT.

The rearrangement uses TRBV19 and TRBJ1-1; TRBD1 matches at 8 bases. The CDR3 runs 15 residues. With 5 bases clipped from V and 0 bases from J, the junction kept 5 bases outside the gene matches. Germline CDR1 reads LNHDA; CDR2 reads SQIVND (reference sequence). DNA of the CDR3: TGTGCCAGTAGTTGGGGGACAGGCGTGAACACTGAAGCTTTCTTT. Amino acids: CASSWGTGVNTEAFF. Using reference TRBV19 and TRBJ1-1 for the parts outside the CDR3, the full variable domain is DGGITQSPKYLFRKEGQNVTLSCEQNLNHDAMYWYRQDPGQGLRLIYYSQIVNDFQKGDIAEGYSVSREKKESFPLTVTSAQKNPTAFYLCASSWGTGVNTEAFFGQGTRLTVV.

The chain links TRBV9 to TRBJ2-2, with D unclear. The V end was cut by 3 bases, the J end by 0 bases, with 3 bases between. Germline V lookup: CDR1 SGDLS, CDR2 YYNGEE. The CDR3 loop spans 13 amino acids. This CDR3 reads CASSATNTGELFF. DNA for the CDR3: TGTGCCAGCAGCGCGACGAACACCGGGGAGCTGTTTTTT.

The V gene is TRBV6-5, the J gene TRBJ1-1, with D possibly being TRBD1 (6 bases). From germline, CDR1 is MNHEY and CDR2 SVGAGI. The CDR3 covers 13 residues. V dropped 5 bases and J dropped 8 bases, with 15 bases sitting between them. CDR3 amino acids: CASSRGGQIEAFF. CDR3 in DNA: TGTGCCAGCAGTCGGGGAGGACAGATAGAAGCTTTCTTT.

The genes are TRBV2 and TRBJ1-6; perhaps TRBD1 as D (5 bases). The CDR3 is made up of 16 amino acids. Trimming stripped 2 bases from V and 7 bases from J, with 15 bases between. Germline CDR1 and CDR2: SNHLY and FYNNEI. The CDR3 coding sequence is TGTGCCAGCAGTGAACTTCGGGGAGGGGCGAATTCACCCCTCCACTTT. This translates into CASSELRGGANSPLHF.

This chain uses TRBV5-6 with TRBJ2-1; TRBD1 aligns across 9 bases. This CDR3 comprises 15 residues. Germline-derived CDR1 and CDR2 are SGHDT and YYEEEE. V lost 5 bases, J lost 7 bases, and 10 bases stayed unmatched. CDR3 loop: CASSSPGTGFNEQFF. In DNA form, the CDR3 reads TGTGCCAGCAGTTCACCCGGGACAGGGTTTAATGAGCAGTTCTTC.

The rearrangement uses TRBV5-4 and TRBJ2-7; 8 bases agree with TRBD1. V gave up 2 bases and J gave up 1 base; unmatched junction bases: 5. The CDR3 runs to 15 residues. Germline CDR1 SGHNT, CDR2 YYREEE (reference sequence). The CDR3 DNA sequence: TGTGCCAGCAGCTTCGGACAGGGAGAATCCTACGAGCAGTACTTC. This sequence encodes CASSFGQGESYEQYF.

The V call is TRBV10-1, the J call TRBJ2-7, with a possible D match to TRBD2 (6 bases). Deletions cut 5 bases from V and 0 bases from J, with 11 bases between. The CDR3 spans 14 residues. Germline-derived CDR1 and CDR2 are WNHNN and SYGVQD (reference sequence). CDR3 sequence reads: CASSSDGSSYEQYF. The CDR3 region has the DNA TGCGCCAGCAGTTCGGACGGGAGCTCCTACGAGCAGTACTTC.

J is TRBJ2-2 and V is TRBV4-1, with D perhaps matching TRBD2 (5 bases). V was trimmed by 1 base and J by 0 bases, leaving 15 bases between them. The CDR3 spans 18 residues. Germline CDR1 MGHRA, CDR2 YSYEKL. CDR3 protein: CASSQVLGGPANTGELFF. The DNA for the CDR3 is TGCGCCAGCAGCCAAGTATTGGGCGGGCCCGCGAACACCGGGGAGCTGTTTTTT.

The chain employs TRBV7-8 and TRBJ1-5; D might be TRBD1 (5 bases). V dropped 3 bases and J dropped 0 bases, with 12 bases sitting between them. The CDR3 is 16 residues long. CDR1 and CDR2 (germline): SGHVS, FQNEAQ. The CDR3 nucleotides read TGTGCCAGCAGCTTTTCCCGGACACCTAGCAATCAGCCCCAGCATTTT. This gives the protein CASSFSRTPSNQPQHF.

The V call is TRBV19, the J call TRBJ1-1; D uncertain. The CDR3 runs to 13 residues. The V gene lost 3 bases and the J gene lost 1 base, with 6 bases spanning the gap. Germline CDR1 reads LNHDA; CDR2 reads SQIVND (reference sequence). The CDR3 DNA follows: TGTGCCAGTAGTATTGCGGCGAACACTGAAGCTTTCTTT. It encodes CASSIAANTEAFF. Together with reference TRBV19 and TRBJ1-1, the CDR3 gives the full variable domain: DGGITQSPKYLFRKEGQNVTLSCEQNLNHDAMYWYRQDPGQGLRLIYYSQIVNDFQKGDIAEGYSVSREKKESFPLTVTSAQKNPTAFYLCASSIAANTEAFFGQGTRLTVV.

The chain carries TRBV6-5 and TRBJ2-7, with D possibly TRBD2 on 6 matching bases. Germline assignment: CDR1 MNHEY and CDR2 SVGAGI. The CDR3 totals 14 residues. The ends were cut back, 1 base at V and 3 bases at J, with 10 bases in the middle. CDR3 protein: CASSYLGTYYEQYF. The CDR3 DNA reads as TGTGCCAGCAGTTACTTGGGGACTTACTACGAGCAGTACTTC.

The V and J genes are TRBV2 and TRBJ1-6; no clear D gene. Trimming left V 6 bases short and J 5 bases short, with 5 bases between. CDR1 SNHLY and CDR2 FYNNEI come from the germline V gene. This CDR3 has 12 amino acids. CDR3 DNA sequence: TGTGCCAGCAGCCTCAATAATTCACCCCTCCACTTT. Protein product: CASSLNNSPLHF. Full variable domain (rest looked up from reference TRBV2 and TRBJ1-6): EPEVTQTPSHQVTQMGQEVILRCVPISNHLYFYWYRQILGQKVEFLVSFYNNEISEKSEIFDDQFSVERPDGSNFTLKIRSTKLEDSAMYFCASSLNNSPLHFGNGTRLTVT.

Concerning this clone: The junction differs from germline at one of its ends, possibly a read error. This rearrangement joins TRBV2 to TRBJ1-3, with TRBD1 as a possible D gene (6 bases). Germline CDR1 is SNHLY and CDR2 is FYNNEI. The length of the CDR3 is 15 residues. The DNA of the CDR3 is TGTGCCAGCAGTGAAGCGCTGACAGGCCTCAGACTCGAAAGGTTT. It specifies CASSEALTGLRLERF.

The chain joins TRBV2 to TRBJ2-2; 9 bases align to TRBD1. This CDR3 is built from 14 residues. V gave up 8 bases and J gave up 2 bases; unmatched junction bases: 3. Germline assignment: CDR1 SNHLY and CDR2 FYNNEI. The CDR3, as DNA: TGTGCCAGCTGGGGACAGGGTAACACCGGGGAGCTGTTTTTT. It translates to CASWGQGNTGELFF.

The chain couples TRBV4-1 to TRBJ1-2, with D unclear. Germline V gene sequence: CDR1 MGHRA, CDR2 YSYEKL. The CDR3 length is 16 residues. V was pared by 0 bases and J by 4 bases, with 15 bases between. The CDR3 loop is CASSQDSGPLRYGYTF. The CDR3 nucleotides are TGCGCCAGCAGCCAAGATTCCGGGCCCCTTCGCTATGGCTACACCTTC.

The V and J genes are TRBV30 and TRBJ1-1; 7 bases align to TRBD1. V shed 0 bases, J shed 3 bases, and the junction held 7 bases outside the gene matches. Germline loops: CDR1 GTSNPN, CDR2 SVGIG (reference sequence). The length of the CDR3 is 15 residues. The CDR3 coding sequence is TGTGCCTGGAGTGTATTTTCCACAGGGGACACTGAAGCTTTCTTT. This codes for CAWSVFSTGDTEAFF.

This clone was seen a single time. The chain uses TRBV9 and TRBJ2-5, with D perhaps TRBD1 (5 bases). CDR1 is SGDLS and CDR2 is YYNGEE in the germline V gene. Trimming shortened V by 0 bases and J by 2 bases, and 8 bases separated the two germline ends. The CDR3 is made up of 14 amino acids. This chain's CDR3 is CASSVEGVQETQYF. CDR3 sequence (DNA): TGTGCCAGCAGCGTAGAAGGGGTTCAAGAGACCCAGTACTTC. The full variable domain, in which reference TRBV9 and TRBJ2-5 provide the parts outside the CDR3, is DSGVTQTPKHLITATGQRVTLRCSPRSGDLSVYWYQQSLDQGLQFLIQYYNGEERAKGNILERFSAQQFPDLHSELNLSSLELGDSALYFCASSVEGVQETQYFGPGTRLLVL.

This chain joins TRBV5-1 and TRBJ1-1; a possible D gene is TRBD1 (5 bases). Trimming stripped 5 bases from V and 3 bases from J, with 14 bases between. This CDR3 is built from 14 residues. CDR1 is SGHRS and CDR2 is YFSETQ in the germline V gene. This CDR3 reads CASRGRGGDTEAFF. DNA for the CDR3: TGCGCCAGCAGGGGAAGGGGTGGGGACACTGAAGCTTTCTTT. Looking up the rest from reference TRBV5-1 and TRBJ1-1 gives the full variable domain: KAGVTQTPRYLIKTRGQQVTLSCSPISGHRSVSWYQQTPGQGLQFLFEYFSETQRNKGNFPGRFSGRQFSNSRSEMNVSTLELGDSALYLCASRGRGGDTEAFFGQGTRLTVV.